In its sample, the clone carrying this T cell receptor beta chain was seen a few times. Its antigen is unknown. Method: immunoSEQ multiplex PCR; TCRdb's copy keeps in-frame clones and lacks some. Here the sample spans approximately 440,000 clones, approximately 80% being singletons. These data belong to a study of shared clonotypes between healthy human individuals. This CDR3 has 14 residues. CDR1 and CDR2 from the germline V gene are MDHEN and SYDVKM. V lost 10 bases and J 8 bases, leaving 23 bases between the germline ends. Findings and limits, study-wide: How much donors shared clonotypes was expected to be affected by sequencing depth.

The sequence was obtained from a woman in her 40s in good health. Some clones in this sample may be carry-over from other donors' samples. V gene TRBV28 combines with J gene TRBJ1-2; D is ambiguous. The sample comprised PBMCs. Written as DNA, the CDR3 is TGTGCCACCGAATCAACCGGGCCCCTTAGGGGCTACACCTTC. The encoded protein is CATESTGPLRGYTF.